The next 27 T cell receptor beta chains were all read from a single sample in a study of vaccination effects on CD4 cells after COVID-19. These TCRs are of unknown antigen specificity. Using immunoSEQ multiplex PCR, the repertoire was profiled, and TCRdb retains in-frame clones only, with some absent. The sample has about 61,000 clones, 81% seen once. Viral peptide pools were used in the ViraFEST assay to expand antigen-specific CD4+ T cells, and sequencing came afterward. Scientists isolated CD4+ T cells after a roughly ten-day culture period ended. The sample in question was CD4+ T cells from PBMCs cultured with HCoV-229E spike peptides, obtained before COVID-19 vaccination. The receptors here all came from a human donor who received a COVID-19 vaccine.

The V gene is TRBV2, the J gene TRBJ2-3; D remains ambiguous. This CDR3 is built from 15 residues. Germline CDR1 and CDR2: SNHLY and FYNNEI. Trimming pared 3 bases from V and 0 bases from J, leaving 10 bases between. CDR3 region: CASSDRASSTDTQYF. CDR3 bases: TGTGCCAGCAGTGATAGGGCCTCTAGCACAGATACGCAGTATTTT.

V gene TRBV7-2 combines with J gene TRBJ1-2; perhaps TRBD1 as D (6 bases). V gave up 0 bases and J gave up 4 bases, with 12 bases separating them. The CDR3 loop spans 15 amino acids. Germline V CDR1 and CDR2: SGHTA, FQGNSA. CDR3 loop: CASSLALGGVYGYTF. DNA of the CDR3: TGTGCCAGCAGCTTAGCATTGGGGGGCGTCTATGGCTACACCTTC.

The V and J genes are TRBV10-3 and TRBJ2-5, with 11 nucleotides matching TRBD1. V shed 6 bases, J shed 5 bases, and the junction held 5 bases outside the gene matches. Germline V CDR1 and CDR2: ENHRY, SYGVKD. The CDR3 contains 14 residues. The CDR3 protein is CAISGQGASETQYF. The CDR3 coding sequence is TGTGCCATCAGCGGACAGGGGGCATCGGAGACCCAGTACTTC.

The chain employs TRBV10-2 and TRBJ2-2, with a weak D call TRBD1 (5 bases). Looked up from germline, CDR1 is WSHSY and CDR2 is SAAADI. Trimming took off 4 bases at V and 0 bases at J, with 12 bases between the two ends. The CDR3 has 16 amino acids. CDR3 amino acids: CASSGKTVANTGELFF. The CDR3 nucleotides are TGCGCCAGCAGTGGGAAGACAGTCGCGAACACCGGGGAGCTGTTTTTT.

The rearrangement links TRBV10-1 to TRBJ1-2; D not resolved. Germline V gene data show CDR1 as WNHNN and CDR2 as SYGVQD (reference sequence). V was shortened by 3 bases and J by 1 base, with 9 bases between the two germline ends. The CDR3 sequence is 14 residues long. In DNA, the CDR3 is TGCGCCAGCAGTGACTCGGTCAGTAACTATGGCTACACCTTC. Translation gives CASSDSVSNYGYTF.

This clone is a singleton in its sample. This CDR3 reads CATSDATTGKETQYF. Written as DNA, the CDR3 is TGTGCCACCAGTGACGCAACGACAGGTAAAGAGACCCAGTACTTC. The chain is built from TRBV24-1 and TRBJ2-5; D is possibly TRBD1 (6 bases). CDR3 length: 15 residues. V was cut by 4 bases and J by 3 bases, with 14 bases left in between. Germline loops: CDR1 KGHDR, CDR2 SFDVKD.

This chain uses TRBV4-1 with TRBJ2-2; D is possibly TRBD1 (5 bases). The CDR3 contains 17 residues. Trimming stripped 2 bases from V and 0 bases from J, with 13 bases between. CDR1 MGHRA and CDR2 YSYEKL come from the germline V gene. Here the CDR3 DNA reads TGCGCCAGCAGCCAATATTTCGTGACAGCGAACACCGGGGAGCTGTTTTTT. Translated: CASSQYFVTANTGELFF.

This clone has only one observation. The V and J genes are TRBV27 and TRBJ1-1; D possibly corresponds to TRBD1 (6 bases). Germline-derived CDR1 and CDR2 are MNHEY and SMNVEV (reference sequence). The CDR3 is made up of 13 amino acids. Trimming removed 6 bases at V and 5 bases at J, with 13 bases between. CDR3 residues: CASRIQGRTEAFF. The CDR3 DNA sequence: TGTGCCAGCAGAATACAGGGTCGGACTGAAGCTTTCTTT.

V is TRBV7-8 and J is TRBJ2-7; weak D call: TRBD2 (6 bases). Germline V gene sequence: CDR1 SGHVS, CDR2 FQNEAQ. This CDR3 has 16 residues. V shed 5 bases and J shed 3 bases, with 20 bases lying between them. CDR3 amino acids: CASSPGGVLSVYEQYV. CDR3 DNA: TGTGCCAGCAGCCCCGGCGGGGTCTTAAGCGTCTACGAGCAGTACGTC.

This clone was recorded once. The chain uses TRBV10-3 and TRBJ1-2; no clear D. V was shortened by 2 bases and J by 4 bases, with 8 bases between the two germline ends. This CDR3 is 13 amino acids long. Germline V gene data show CDR1 as ENHRY and CDR2 as SYGVKD. Here the CDR3 DNA reads TGTGCCATCAGTGAGGGGATCGGCTATGGCTACACCTTC. Amino acid sequence: CAISEGIGYGYTF.

The V and J genes are TRBV18 and TRBJ2-3, with D possibly being TRBD2 (6 bases). V was trimmed by 4 bases and J by 5 bases, leaving 13 bases between them. Germline CDR1 reads KGHSH; CDR2 reads LQKENI. The CDR3 is 14 residues long. The CDR3 region has the DNA TGTGCCAGCTCACGGGGGACCGGGGGAGATACGCAGTATTTT. This gives the protein CASSRGTGGDTQYF.

The J gene is TRBJ2-2, the V gene TRBV9; D gene uncertain. This CDR3 comprises 13 residues. The germline V gene encodes CDR1 SGDLS and CDR2 YYNGEE. V was pared by 0 bases and J by 4 bases, with 4 bases between. The CDR3 region has the DNA TGTGCCAGCAGCGTAGCTAGCACCGGGGAGCTGTTTTTT. Translation: CASSVASTGELFF.

This chain links TRBV6-5 with TRBJ2-5; 7 positions match TRBD1. Per germline, CDR1 MNHEY and CDR2 SVGAGI. CDR3 length equals 12 residues. After removal of 8 bases from V and 3 bases from J, the junction contained 3 bases not matched to a gene. The CDR3 nucleotides read TGTGCCAGCGCAGGGACAGAAGAGACCCAGTACTTC. Its translation is CASAGTEETQYF.

The chain employs TRBV7-2 and TRBJ1-2, with 7 nucleotides matching TRBD1. Germline V gene sequence: CDR1 SGHTA, CDR2 FQGNSA. This CDR3 region has 13 residues. With V trimmed by 5 bases and J by 3 bases, 3 bases remained unmatched. CDR3 bases: TGTGCCAGCAGCATTGACAGGGACTATGGCTACACCTTC. Translation gives CASSIDRDYGYTF.

The V call is TRBV20-1, the J call TRBJ2-5; D unresolved. The CDR3 is 12 amino acids. Germline CDR1 DFQATT, CDR2 SNEGSKA (reference sequence). Trimming shortened V by 6 bases and J by 4 bases, and 12 bases separated the two germline ends. Here the CDR3 reads CSASDWGETQYF. DNA for the CDR3: TGCAGTGCGAGTGACTGGGGAGAGACCCAGTACTTC.

The chain combines TRBV5-4 with TRBJ2-2, with D tentatively TRBD1 (5 bases). Germline loops: CDR1 SGHNT, CDR2 YYREEE (reference sequence). CDR3 length: 16 residues. V was trimmed by 5 bases and J by 2 bases, leaving 16 bases between them. The CDR3 nucleotides are TGTGCCAGCAGAGGACGGTCAGGGCTCAACACCGGGGAGCTGTTTTTT. Translation: CASRGRSGLNTGELFF.

This rearrangement joins TRBV2 to TRBJ2-2; 9 nucleotides match TRBD1. CDR1 is SNHLY, CDR2 FYNNEI, per germline. With V trimmed by 6 bases and J by 4 bases, 3 bases remained unmatched. This CDR3 spans 14 amino acids. The CDR3 reads CASRDRGPTGELFF. The CDR3, as DNA: TGTGCCAGCAGGGACAGGGGTCCCACCGGGGAGCTGTTTTTT.

This sequence joins TRBV6-2 or TRBV6-3 and TRBJ2-3, with 7 nucleotides matching TRBD1. From germline, CDR1 is MNHEY and CDR2 SVGEGT. This CDR3 has 18 amino acids. V lost 5 bases to trimming and J lost 4 bases; unmatched junction nucleotides: 18. The CDR3 region has the DNA TGTGCCAGCAGTCACGAAGTCCAACAGGGGTGGGTAGCAGATACGCAGTATTTT. It specifies CASSHEVQQGWVADTQYF.

The chain is built from TRBV29-1 and TRBJ2-5; maybe TRBD2 (7 bases). Germline lookup yields CDR1 SQVTM and CDR2 ANQGSEA. This CDR3 has 12 residues. With 5 bases removed from V and 5 bases from J, the gap between germline ends came to 12 bases. This chain's CDR3 is CSVFGGAETQYF. The CDR3 nucleotides are TGCAGCGTTTTTGGGGGGGCGGAGACCCAGTACTTC.

This rearrangement joins TRBV27 to TRBJ2-7; unclear D gene. This CDR3 comprises 13 residues. Trimming pared 4 bases from V and 3 bases from J, leaving 10 bases between. CDR1 and CDR2 (germline): MNHEY, SMNVEV (reference sequence). DNA of the CDR3: TGTGCCAGCAGTTCCGGACGACTCTACGAGCAGTACGTC. Translating it yields CASSSGRLYEQYV.

The rearrangement joins TRBV5-1 to TRBJ1-1; no clear D. This CDR3 has 13 residues. Germline V lookup: CDR1 SGHRS, CDR2 YFSETQ. The V end lost 2 bases, the J end lost 9 bases, and 14 bases lay between the germline ends. CDR3 DNA: TGCGCCAGCAGCTTTGAGCCGGATAAAAAAGCTTTCTTT. The encoded protein is CASSFEPDKKAFF.

The chain couples TRBV5-1 to TRBJ2-5; D is perhaps TRBD1 (6 bases). The length of the CDR3 is 13 residues. The V and J ends lost 2 bases and 4 bases respectively, with 9 bases between them. Germline assignment: CDR1 SGHRS and CDR2 YFSETQ. The CDR3: CASSFGQRETQYF. CDR3 in DNA: TGCGCCAGCAGCTTCGGACAGCGAGAGACCCAGTACTTC.

The J gene is TRBJ1-2, the V gene TRBV7-3; D gene uncertain. V was clipped by 0 bases and J by 7 bases, with 18 bases between them. Germline CDR1 is SGHTA and CDR2 is FQGTGA. The CDR3 is 16 amino acids. In DNA, the CDR3 is TGTGCCAGCAGCTTAACTAGCGGGCCAGGCGGAGGTGGCTACACCTTC. Translation gives CASSLTSGPGGGGYTF.

The chain has TRBV27 and TRBJ1-5; the match to TRBD1 covers 7 bases. The CDR3 runs to 15 residues. Trimming at V came to 4 bases and at J to 2 bases, leaving 5 bases not matched to a gene. The germline V gene encodes CDR1 MNHEY and CDR2 SMNVEV (reference sequence). CDR3 coding DNA: TGTGCCAGCAGTTCCAAAACAGGGGGCAATCAGCCCCAGCATTTT. Protein sequence: CASSSKTGGNQPQHF.

This clone showed up just a few times. The chain couples TRBV7-2 to TRBJ1-1; 9 positions match TRBD1. V lost 4 bases to trimming and J lost 5 bases; unmatched junction nucleotides: 8. Germline CDR1 reads SGHTA; CDR2 reads FQGNSA. The CDR3 length is 15 residues. CDR3 protein: CASSSTPGQGTEAFF. As DNA, the CDR3 is TGTGCCAGCAGCTCTACACCGGGACAGGGAACTGAAGCTTTCTTT. The variable domain in full, with the rest retrieved from reference TRBV7-2 and TRBJ1-1, is GAGVSQSPSNKVTEKGKDVELRCDPISGHTALYWYRQSLGQGLEFLIYFQGNSAPDKSGLPSDRFSAERTGGSVSTLTIQRTQQEDSAVYLCASSSTPGQGTEAFFGQGTRLTVV.

The J gene is TRBJ1-2, the V gene TRBV3-1 (or the pseudogene TRBV3-2); TRBD1 matches 10 bases. CDR3 length: 16 amino acids. Germline lookup yields CDR1 LGHDT and CDR2 YNNKEL (reference sequence). J was trimmed by 6 bases and V by 4 bases; bases with no gene match: 11. CDR3 protein: CASSRDRGRLNDGYTF. The CDR3 nucleotides are TGTGCCAGCAGCCGGGACAGGGGTCGGTTGAATGATGGCTACACCTTC.

The J gene is TRBJ2-6, the V gene TRBV11-2, with D tentatively TRBD2 (5 bases). Germline CDR1 and CDR2: SGHAT and FQNNGV. CDR3 length: 15 amino acids. Trimming removed 5 bases at V and 4 bases at J, with 12 bases between. The CDR3 sequence is CASSRIASGANVLTF. The CDR3, as DNA: TGTGCCAGCAGCCGAATAGCGAGCGGGGCCAACGTCCTGACTTTC.